The clone carrying this T cell receptor beta chain was picked up a small number of times. The antigen remains unidentified. Sample treatment: roughly 10-day PBMC culture with coronavirus spike peptide pools or control peptides (ViraFEST assay). This entry is derived from a study of vaccination and CD4 T cells after COVID-19. At the level of the study: Convalescents were six males and four females, two of them Hispanic. No peptide, an HIV-1 Nef pool, or a CEFX pool was what each control culture received.

This CDR3 comprises 14 residues. V was pared by 5 bases and J by 5 bases, with 19 bases between. From germline, CDR1 is DFQATT and CDR2 SNEGSKA (reference sequence). Cultured CD4+ T-cell DNA underwent Oncomine TCR Beta short-read sequencing. One entry per CDR3 protein results from TCRdb running MiXCR on the PCR reads. The table lists 15,000 to 20,000 distinct CDR3 sequences, about half of them singletons, with over 3% in the top ten. The chain combines TRBV20-1 with TRBJ2-7, with D possibly TRBD1 on 6 matching bases. The material sequenced was CD4+ T cells from blood, cultured in vitro. The TCR sequence derives from a human donor who had recovered from COVID-19. CDR3 loop: CSAPRWQGSHEQYF. In DNA form, the CDR3 reads TGCAGTGCTCCCAGGTGGCAGGGGAGCCACGAGCAGTACTTC.